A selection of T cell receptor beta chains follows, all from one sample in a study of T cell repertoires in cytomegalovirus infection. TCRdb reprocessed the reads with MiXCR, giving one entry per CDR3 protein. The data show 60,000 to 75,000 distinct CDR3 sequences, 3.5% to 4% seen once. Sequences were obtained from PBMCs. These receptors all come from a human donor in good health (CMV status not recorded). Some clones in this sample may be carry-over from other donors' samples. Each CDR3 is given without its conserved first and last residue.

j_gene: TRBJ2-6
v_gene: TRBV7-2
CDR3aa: ASSLTFGQAGANVLT

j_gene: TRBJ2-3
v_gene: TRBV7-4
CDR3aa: ASSPWPGHVDTQY

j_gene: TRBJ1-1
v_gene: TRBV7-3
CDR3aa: ASSLGGGSWTEAF

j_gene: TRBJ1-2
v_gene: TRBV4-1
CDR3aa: ASSQVHHDSYT

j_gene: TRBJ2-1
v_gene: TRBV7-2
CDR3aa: ASTLAVEQF

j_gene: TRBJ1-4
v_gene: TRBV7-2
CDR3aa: ASSLGRKLF

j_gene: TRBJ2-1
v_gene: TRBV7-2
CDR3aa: ASSPGLVGQF

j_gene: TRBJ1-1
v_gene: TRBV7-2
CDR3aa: ASSFSVNTEAF

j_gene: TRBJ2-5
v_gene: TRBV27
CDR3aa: ASSLDGDQETQY

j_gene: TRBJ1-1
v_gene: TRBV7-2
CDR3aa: SSSLGQGRKSTVAF

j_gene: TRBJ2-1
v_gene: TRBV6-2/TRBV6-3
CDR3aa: ASSREGLRFNEQF

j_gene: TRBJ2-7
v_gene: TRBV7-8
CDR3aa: ASRLTGDGGEQY

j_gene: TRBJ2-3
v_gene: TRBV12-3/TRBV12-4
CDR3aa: ASRGDSRTDTQY

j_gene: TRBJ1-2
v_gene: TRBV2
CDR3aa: ASNREKTNYGYT

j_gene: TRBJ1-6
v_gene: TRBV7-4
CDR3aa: ASSSTTGEDSPLH

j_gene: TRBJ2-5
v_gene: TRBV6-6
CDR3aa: ASSPSKSETQY

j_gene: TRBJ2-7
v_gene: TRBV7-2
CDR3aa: ASSLAPGTGSFEQY

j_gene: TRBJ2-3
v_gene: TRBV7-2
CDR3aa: ASSPMYRADTQY

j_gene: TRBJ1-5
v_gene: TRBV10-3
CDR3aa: AISEFGNQPQH

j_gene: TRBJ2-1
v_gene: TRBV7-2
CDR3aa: ASSATPGGTNEQF

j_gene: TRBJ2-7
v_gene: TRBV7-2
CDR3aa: ASSPRGLSYEQY

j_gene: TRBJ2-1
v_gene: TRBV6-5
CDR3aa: ASSHLLGGLEQF

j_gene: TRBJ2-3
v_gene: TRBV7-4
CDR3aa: ASSLRRESTDTQY

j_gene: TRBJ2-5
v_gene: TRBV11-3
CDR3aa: ASSLGRWETQY

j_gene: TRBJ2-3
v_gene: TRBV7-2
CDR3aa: ASSFGTSLYTQY

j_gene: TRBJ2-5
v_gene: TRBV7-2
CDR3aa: ASSSGRAGETQY

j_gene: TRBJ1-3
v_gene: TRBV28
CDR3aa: ASSLGSSSGNTIY

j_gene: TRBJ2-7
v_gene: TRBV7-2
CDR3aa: ASSLAMFYEQY

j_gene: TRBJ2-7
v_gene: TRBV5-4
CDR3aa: ASSSRGPLEEQY

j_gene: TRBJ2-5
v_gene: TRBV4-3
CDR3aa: ASSQVAGEEQTQY

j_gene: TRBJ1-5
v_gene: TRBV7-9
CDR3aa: ASSSSSNQPQH

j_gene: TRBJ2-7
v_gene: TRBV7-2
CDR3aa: ASSIRDFTYEQY

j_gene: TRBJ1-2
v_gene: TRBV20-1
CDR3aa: SATEGRGDGYT

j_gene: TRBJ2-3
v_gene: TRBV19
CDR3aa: ASTSGSPPDTQY

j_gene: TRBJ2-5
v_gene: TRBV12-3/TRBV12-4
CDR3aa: ASTPTSGGSETQY

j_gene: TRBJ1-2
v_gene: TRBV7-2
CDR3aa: ASSLETGDDYGYT

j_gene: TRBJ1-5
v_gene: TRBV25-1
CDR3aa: ASSESHSNQPQH